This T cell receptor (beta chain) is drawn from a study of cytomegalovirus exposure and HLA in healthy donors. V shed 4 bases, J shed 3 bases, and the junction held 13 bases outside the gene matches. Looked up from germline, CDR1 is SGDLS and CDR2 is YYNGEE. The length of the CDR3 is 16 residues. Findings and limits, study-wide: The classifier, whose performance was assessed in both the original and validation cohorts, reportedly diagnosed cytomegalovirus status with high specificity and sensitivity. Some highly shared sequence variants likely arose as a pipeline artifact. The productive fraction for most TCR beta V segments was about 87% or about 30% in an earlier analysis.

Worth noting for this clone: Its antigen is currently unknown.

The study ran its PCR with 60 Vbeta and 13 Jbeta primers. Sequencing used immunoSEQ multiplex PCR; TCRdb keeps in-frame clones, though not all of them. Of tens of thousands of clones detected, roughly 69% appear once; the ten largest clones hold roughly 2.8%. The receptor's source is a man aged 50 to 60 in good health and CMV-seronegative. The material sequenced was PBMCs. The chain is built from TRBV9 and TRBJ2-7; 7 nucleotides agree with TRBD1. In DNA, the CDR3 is TGTGCCAGCAGCACGACCCGACAGGGTAGGATCTACGAGCAGTACTTC. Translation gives CASSTTRQGRIYEQYF.